This T cell receptor (beta chain) was found in a study of blood T cell repertoires in COVID-19. On the study more broadly: The United States, Italy and Spain were the sources of the acute and convalescent COVID-19 samples. T cells, B-cell-depleted T cells, or PBMCs provided the cDNA or gDNA that served as material.

The authors' processing: The authors estimated nucleated cell counts from reference gene primer amplification. Sequencing was performed with immunoSEQ multiplex PCR; in TCRdb, only in-frame clones are kept and a portion is missing. V, J and clone size derive from that table, while D and trimming were established from the DNA sequence. There are tens of thousands of clones in the sample; almost 90% occur only once, and 13% to 15% lies in the top ten. Trimming took 4 bases from V and 5 from J; bases not matched to a gene: 5. The length of the CDR3 is 14 residues. CDR1 is SGDLS and CDR2 is YYNGEE in the germline V gene.

This chain connects TRBV9 to TRBJ2-2; 7 bases are a match to TRBD1. The receptor was isolated from a human donor in a cohort sampled during active COVID-19. Sequenced sample: peripheral blood. The CDR3 loop is CASSRQGGTGELFF. CDR3 nucleotide sequence: TGTGCCAGCAGCAGACAGGGCGGAACCGGGGAGCTGTTTTTT.